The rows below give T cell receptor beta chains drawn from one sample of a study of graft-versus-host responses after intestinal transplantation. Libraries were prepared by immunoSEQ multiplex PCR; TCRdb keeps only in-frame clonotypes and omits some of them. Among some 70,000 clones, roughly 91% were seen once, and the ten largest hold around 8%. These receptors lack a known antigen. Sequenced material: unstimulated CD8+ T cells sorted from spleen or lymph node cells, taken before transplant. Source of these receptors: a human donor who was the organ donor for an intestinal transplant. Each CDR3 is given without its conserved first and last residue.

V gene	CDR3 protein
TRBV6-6	ASSPRGLNQPQH
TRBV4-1	ASSRGQGAKEAF
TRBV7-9	ASSFLGPQAF
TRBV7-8	ASSPSRPPPYEQY
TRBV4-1	ASSQGDSPDQPQH
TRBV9	ASSETLASTNEKLF
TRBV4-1	ASSLMGTGDTGELF
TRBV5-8	ASSFRDRDYGYT
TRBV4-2	ASSQFDFTQNTEAF
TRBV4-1	ASSPTGQGHEQY
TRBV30	AWSVLDNTEAF
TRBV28	ASRVKRQGFLPYNSPLH
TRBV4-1	ASSQGVLSSYEQY
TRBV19	ASGTIPRNTEAF
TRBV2	ASQDLRETTDTQY
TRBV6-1	ASSFKVYSNQPQH
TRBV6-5	ASSYSNRLRNYGYT
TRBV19	ASSILAGRVAGELF
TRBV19	ASSVSGGFYNEQF
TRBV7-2	ASSLEDSSNYGYT